The 14 T cell receptor beta chains reported below all come from one sample, sequenced in a study of cytomegalovirus exposure and HLA in healthy donors listed by TCRdb under 2017. The library relied on the immunoSEQ multiplex PCR assay. For the multiplex PCR, a mixture combining 60 forward primers for TCR Vbeta segments and 13 reverse primers for TCR Jbeta segments was used. The clones in this table, taken by TCRdb from immuneACCESS, are in-frame only. Not every clone is retained; where verified, under half of the shortfall comes from an unresolved V gene, and the cause of the rest is unknown. In this sample the table shows around 140,000 clones, approximately 78% of which occur a single time. The ten largest clones add up to 1.3% to 1.5% of the sample. Material for sequencing was PBMCs. The receptors here all came from a female donor in good health and CMV-seronegative.

The chain carries TRBV12-5 and TRBJ1-1, with D tentatively TRBD1 (5 bases). The V and J ends lost 5 bases and 6 bases respectively, with 13 bases between them. From germline, CDR1 is LGHNT and CDR2 FRNRAP. This CDR3 contains 13 residues. CDR3 region: CASGPQETAEAFF. CDR3 bases: TGTGCTAGTGGTCCCCAAGAGACAGCTGAAGCTTTCTTT. The full variable domain, completed using reference TRBV12-5 and TRBJ1-1, is DARVTQTPRHKVTEMGQEVTMRCQPILGHNTVFWYRQTMMQGLELLAYFRNRAPLDDSGMPKDRFSAEMPDATLATLKIQPSEPRDSAVYFCASGPQETAEAFFGQGTRLTVV.

The chain has TRBV15 and TRBJ1-3, with D possibly matching TRBD1 (5 bases). CDR1 and CDR2 (germline): LNHNV, YYDKDF (reference sequence). V was trimmed by 3 bases and J by 0 bases, leaving 9 bases between them. This CDR3 is 15 amino acids long. The CDR3 loop reads CATSRETDSGNTIYF. The CDR3 DNA sequence: TGTGCCACCAGCAGGGAGACAGACTCTGGAAACACCATATATTTT.

V usage is TRBV7-9 and J usage is TRBJ2-7; D is unclear. This CDR3 has 12 residues. V was shortened by 5 bases and J by 2 bases, with 7 bases between the two germline ends. Germline assignment: CDR1 SEHNR and CDR2 FQNEAQ (reference sequence). This CDR3 reads CASSLYPYEQYF. Here the CDR3 DNA reads TGTGCCAGCAGCCTCTACCCCTACGAGCAGTACTTC.

The chain is built from TRBV2 and TRBJ2-3; TRBD1 matches at 8 bases. Trimming took 7 bases from V and 7 from J; bases not matched to a gene: 13. This CDR3 comprises 15 residues. Per germline, CDR1 SNHLY and CDR2 FYNNEI. CDR3 coding DNA: TGTGCCAGCACCCAAGACAGGGGTGTGTCGAATACGCAGTATTTT. This encodes CASTQDRGVSNTQYF.

This clone showed up just a few times. The chain joins TRBV5-4 to TRBJ1-2; maybe TRBD1 (5 bases). The CDR3 runs to 13 residues. The germline CDR1 and CDR2 sequences are SGHNT and YYREEE (reference sequence). V was pared by 5 bases and J by 10 bases, with 18 bases between. CDR3 residues: CASRGQSRPAYTF. CDR3 nucleotide sequence: TGTGCCAGCAGGGGGCAAAGCCGACCAGCCTACACCTTC.

The chain combines TRBV7-2 with TRBJ1-5; D uncertain. The CDR3 sequence is 12 residues long. CDR1 is SGHTA and CDR2 is FQGNSA in the germline V gene. The V gene lost 2 bases and the J gene lost 9 bases, with 8 bases spanning the gap. For the CDR3, the DNA is TGTGCCAGCAGCTTAAGTCTGGCGCCCCAGCATTTT. Its protein is CASSLSLAPQHF.

The sample holds a few counts of this clone. For the CDR3, the DNA is TGTGCCATCAGTGAAACACACGAAAAACTGTTTTTT. Encoded protein: CAISETHEKLFF. J is TRBJ1-4 and V is TRBV10-3; D gene uncertain. V lost 3 bases to trimming and J lost 8 bases, with 7 bases between them. Germline values: CDR1 ENHRY, CDR2 SYGVKD. This CDR3 contains 12 residues.

This clone was seen just once. This chain joins TRBV7-9 and TRBJ1-2, with 8 nucleotides matching TRBD1. V lost 6 bases, J lost 6 bases, and 0 bases stayed unmatched. The CDR3 runs to 11 residues. CDR1 SEHNR and CDR2 FQNEAQ come from the germline V gene (reference sequence). The DNA of the CDR3 is TGTGCCAGCAGGACAGGGGATGGCTACACCTTC. Encoded protein: CASRTGDGYTF.

As for this clone: The identical CDR3 is also encoded by other nucleotide sequences in the sample. The chain is built from TRBV7-2 and TRBJ1-1, with D possibly TRBD1 on 6 matching bases. Germline V gives CDR1 SGHTA, CDR2 FQGNSA. The CDR3 is 15 residues long. V lost 1 base to trimming and J lost 2 bases, with 11 bases between them. CDR3 protein: CASSLVGQTNTEAFF. The CDR3 bases are TGTGCCAGCAGCTTAGTCGGACAGACCAACACTGAAGCTTTCTTT.

The CDR3: CASSSRGRLADFSPYNEQFF. The CDR3, as DNA: TGTGCCAGCAGCTCTCGCGGGAGACTAGCTGACTTTAGCCCCTACAATGAGCAGTTCTTC. The chain employs TRBV5-4 and TRBJ2-1, with 7 bases aligning to TRBD2. J gave up 2 bases and V 3 bases, and 20 bases lay outside the gene matches. From germline, CDR1 is SGHNT and CDR2 YYREEE (reference sequence). The CDR3 spans 20 residues.

The genes are TRBV9 and TRBJ2-3, with TRBD2 identical over 8 bases. V gave up 1 base and J gave up 5 bases; unmatched junction bases: 3. The germline gives CDR1 SGDLS, CDR2 YYNGEE. This CDR3 has 14 residues. The CDR3: CASSVRGGIDTQYF. The CDR3 region has the DNA TGTGCCAGCAGCGTACGGGGGGGAATAGATACGCAGTATTTT.

This rearrangement joins TRBV5-1 to TRBJ1-1; 8 bases fit TRBD1. Looked up from germline, CDR1 is SGHRS and CDR2 is YFSETQ. The CDR3 sequence is 15 residues long. J was trimmed by 2 bases and V by 2 bases; bases with no gene match: 5. Here the CDR3 DNA reads TGCGCCAGCAGCTTACAGACAGGGGTTAACACTGAAGCTTTCTTT. Its protein is CASSLQTGVNTEAFF.

The gene calls are TRBV7-2 and TRBJ2-1, with 7 bases that match TRBD2. Germline V CDR1 and CDR2: SGHTA, FQGNSA. V lost 6 bases and J lost 7; bases outside the gene matches: 9. The CDR3 contains 14 residues. The CDR3 sequence: CASRTPRGGNEQFF. In DNA, the CDR3 is TGTGCCAGCAGAACCCCACGGGGAGGGAATGAGCAGTTCTTC. Supplemented by reference TRBV7-2 and TRBJ2-1, the full variable domain reads GAGVSQSPSNKVTEKGKDVELRCDPISGHTALYWYRQSLGQGLEFLIYFQGNSAPDKSGLPSDRFSAERTGGSVSTLTIQRTQQEDSAVYLCASRTPRGGNEQFFGPGTRLTVL.

J is TRBJ2-5 and V is TRBV7-8; unclear D gene. The CDR3 contains 13 residues. Between the trimmed V and J ends, which lost 3 bases and 0 bases, there was a span of 5 bases. Germline CDR1 and CDR2: SGHVS and FQNEAQ. CDR3 in DNA: TGTGCCAGCAGCTTTGAGGACCAAGAGACCCAGTACTTC. Translation: CASSFEDQETQYF.